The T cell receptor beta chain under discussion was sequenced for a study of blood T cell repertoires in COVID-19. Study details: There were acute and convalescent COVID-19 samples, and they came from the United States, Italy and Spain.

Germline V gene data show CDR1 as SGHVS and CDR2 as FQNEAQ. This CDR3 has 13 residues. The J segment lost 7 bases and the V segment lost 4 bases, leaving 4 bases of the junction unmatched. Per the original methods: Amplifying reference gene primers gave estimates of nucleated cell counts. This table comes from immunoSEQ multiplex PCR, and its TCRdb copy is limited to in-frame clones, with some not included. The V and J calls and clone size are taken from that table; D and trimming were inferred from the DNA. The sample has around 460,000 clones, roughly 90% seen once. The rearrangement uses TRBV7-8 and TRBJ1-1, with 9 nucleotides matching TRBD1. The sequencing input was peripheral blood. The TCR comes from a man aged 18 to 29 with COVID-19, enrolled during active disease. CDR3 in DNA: TGTGCCAGCAGCTCCGGGACAGGGTATGAAGCTTTCTTT. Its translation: CASSSGTGYEAFF.